These T cell receptor beta chains were read from a single sample in a study of cytomegalovirus exposure and HLA in healthy donors. Here immunoSEQ multiplex PCR was the method, and the copy in TCRdb shows in-frame clones only, minus some. This repertoire shows about 160,000 clones, 87% found once; its top ten account for about 0.85%. Material: PBMCs. These receptors were obtained from a woman aged 25 to 39 in good health and CMV-seronegative. The CDR3 runs from the conserved cysteine through the conserved F or W. The D gene is left open where the match is weak. Clone size is not always given. Where it is, it says once, few, many or a class for expanded clones.

.	TRBV5-8	TRBJ1-1	.	TGTGCCAGCAGCTTGGAGGGGGTCACTGAAGCTTTCTTT	CASSLEGVTEAFF
TRBD2	TRBV10-2	TRBJ2-5	.	TGCGCCAGCAGTGAGACCAGCGGGGGAGCCCCCGCGACCCAGTACTTC	CASSETSGGAPATQYF
.	TRBV7-2	TRBJ1-6	.	TGTGCCAGCAGCTTAGGAGTAATTAATTCACCCCTCCACTTT	CASSLGVINSPLHF
TRBD2	TRBV5-1	TRBJ2-2	.	TGCGCCAGCAGCTTGGCCGCAGCGGGAGTAGGCACCGGGGAGCTGTTTTTT	CASSLAAAGVGTGELFF
TRBD2	TRBV29-1	TRBJ2-1	few	TGCAGCGACAGAAGGGCTACTAGCGGGGGGGTTCCCTACAATGAGCAGTTCTTC	CSDRRATSGGVPYNEQFF
TRBD1	TRBV7-9	TRBJ2-7	.	TGTGCCAGCAGCCGCCGGGACAGCAGCCCCTACGAGCAGTACTTC	CASSRRDSSPYEQYF
.	TRBV19	TRBJ2-3	.	TGTGCCAGTAGTATATTGGCGGCCGGCACAGATACGCAGTATTTT	CASSILAAGTDTQYF
TRBD1	TRBV10-3	TRBJ1-1	few	TGTGCCATCAGTGATTGGGGACAGGGGCAGGGAACTGAAGCTTTCTTT	CAISDWGQGQGTEAFF
.	TRBV4-2	TRBJ1-3	.	TGTGCCAGCAGCCAAGGGTCGGTAGCCTCTGGAAACACCATATATTTT	CASSQGSVASGNTIYF
TRBD1	TRBV18	TRBJ2-5	.	TGTGCCAGCTCACGGACAGGGATGTACCAAGAGACCCAGTACTTC	CASSRTGMYQETQYF
TRBD1	TRBV6-5	TRBJ1-6	.	TGTGCCAGCAGTTTCGGACAGGGGAATTCCCCCCTCCACTTT	CASSFGQGNSPLHF
.	TRBV7-2	TRBJ2-5	.	TGTGCCAGCAGCTTAGTCAGAAGCCAAGAGACCCAGTACTTC	CASSLVRSQETQYF
.	TRBV9	TRBJ2-2	.	TGTGCCAGCAGCCTGTGGGCAGGGGATACCACCGGGGAGCTGTTTTTT	CASSLWAGDTTGELFF
TRBD2	TRBV4-2	TRBJ2-7	.	TGTGCCAGCAGCCAAGCGGGAGGGGCCTCCTACGAGCAGTACTTC	CASSQAGGASYEQYF
.	TRBV19	TRBJ2-1	.	TGTGCCAGCACCCCCGTCGGGGGTTTTATGAATGAGCAGTTCTTC	CASTPVGGFMNEQFF
.	TRBV18	TRBJ2-7	.	TGTGCCAGCTCACGTGTCCTTTACGAGCAGTACTTC	CASSRVLYEQYF
TRBD1	TRBV27	TRBJ2-1	.	TGTGCCACTCTCGCAGGGGGCTCCTACAATGAGCAGTTCTTC	CATLAGGSYNEQFF
TRBD2	TRBV10-2	TRBJ2-1	.	TGCGCCAGCAGTAGTAGCGGGAGTATCTACAATGAGCAGTTCTTC	CASSSSGSIYNEQFF
.	TRBV5-6	TRBJ2-7	.	TGTGCCAGCAGCTTGGACACCTACGAGCAGTACTTC	CASSLDTYEQYF
TRBD1	TRBV13	TRBJ1-2	.	TGTGCCAGCAGCCTCGCAGGGGGCTTAGCGGACTATGGCTACACCTTC	CASSLAGGLADYGYTF
.	TRBV19	TRBJ2-1	once	TGTGCCAGTAGTCAGGGCTCACAGGGAAATGAGCAGTTCTTC	CASSQGSQGNEQFF
.	TRBV28	TRBJ2-1	.	TGTGCCAGCAGTTTATATAGGACTGGGGATCTTGAGCAGTTCTTC	CASSLYRTGDLEQFF